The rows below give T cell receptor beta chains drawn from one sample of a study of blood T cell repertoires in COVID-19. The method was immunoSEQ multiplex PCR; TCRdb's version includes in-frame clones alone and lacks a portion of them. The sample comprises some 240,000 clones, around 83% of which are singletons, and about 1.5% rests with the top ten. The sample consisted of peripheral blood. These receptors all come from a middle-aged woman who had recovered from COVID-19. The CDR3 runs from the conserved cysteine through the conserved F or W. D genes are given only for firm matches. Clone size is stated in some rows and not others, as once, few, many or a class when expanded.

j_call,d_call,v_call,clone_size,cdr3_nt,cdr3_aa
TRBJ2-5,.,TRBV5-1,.,TGCGCCAGCAGCTCTCAGGGGCAGGGCGGGACCCAGTACTTC,CASSSQGQGGTQYF
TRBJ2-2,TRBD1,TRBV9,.,TGTGCCAGCAGCGTCGCGGGACAGGGGGCGACCGGGGAGCTGTTTTTT,CASSVAGQGATGELFF
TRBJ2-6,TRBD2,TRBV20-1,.,TGCAGTGCTAGTCAGGGAGGGTCTGGGGCCAACGTCCTGACTTTC,CSASQGGSGANVLTF
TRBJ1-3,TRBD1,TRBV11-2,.,TGTGCCAGCAGCTTAGGGACAGGGGATGGAAACACCATATATTTT,CASSLGTGDGNTIYF
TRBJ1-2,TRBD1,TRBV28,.,TGTGCCACCGTCGGACAGGGCAGCGATGGCTACACCTTC,CATVGQGSDGYTF
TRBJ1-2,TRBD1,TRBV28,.,TGTGCCAGCTCGACAGGGAAGGCCTATGGCTACACCTTC,CASSTGKAYGYTF
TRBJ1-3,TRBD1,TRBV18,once,TGTGCCAGCTCACGAGGGACAGTCTCTGGAAACACCATATATTTT,CASSRGTVSGNTIYF
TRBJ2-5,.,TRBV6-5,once,TGTGCCAGCGGTATGGGCCGGACATTACAAGAGACCCAGTACTTC,CASGMGRTLQETQYF
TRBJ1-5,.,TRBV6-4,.,TGTGCCAGCAGTTCTGAGTATAGCAATCAGCCCCAGCATTTT,CASSSEYSNQPQHF
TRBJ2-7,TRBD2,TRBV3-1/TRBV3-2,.,TGTGCCAGCGCCCCGGCCAGCGGGGTCTCCTACGAGCAGTACTTC,CASAPASGVSYEQYF
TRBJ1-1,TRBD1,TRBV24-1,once,TGTGCCACCAGTGATCCGGCTTGGGACAGGGAATTGAGCACTGAAGCTTTCTTT,CATSDPAWDRELSTEAFF
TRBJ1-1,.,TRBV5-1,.,TGCGCCAGCACCGAAAGTCAACGCCCCGGGGTCACTGAAGCTTTCTTT,CASTESQRPGVTEAFF
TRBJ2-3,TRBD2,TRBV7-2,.,TGTGCCAGCAGCTTTGGCGGGGGGGCCGATACGCAGTATTTT,CASSFGGGADTQYF
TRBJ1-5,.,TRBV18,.,TGTGCCAGCTCCTCAGAAAGTAATCAGCCCCAGCATTTT,CASSSESNQPQHF
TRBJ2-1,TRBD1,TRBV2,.,TGTGCCAGCAGTGAGGGACAGGGTCTCTACAATGAGCAGTTCTTC,CASSEGQGLYNEQFF
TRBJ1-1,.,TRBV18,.,TGTGCCAGCTCGGGCACCGCTCTGAACACTGAAGCTTTCTTT,CASSGTALNTEAFF
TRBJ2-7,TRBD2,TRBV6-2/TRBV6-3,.,TGTGCCAGCAGTTACGAAGCGGGGGTCCGGGAGCAGTACTTC,CASSYEAGVREQYF
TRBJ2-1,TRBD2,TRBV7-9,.,TGTGCCAGCAGCCCCTATGGGAAGCGGGGGGGCGTTGAGCAGTTCTTC,CASSPYGKRGGVEQFF
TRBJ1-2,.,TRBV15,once,TGTGCCACCAGCAGAGAAACAGGCTCCTATGGCTACACCTTC,CATSRETGSYGYTF
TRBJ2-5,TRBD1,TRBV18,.,TGTGCCAGCTCTGACAGGGGGCTTCAAGAGACCCAGTACTTC,CASSDRGLQETQYF
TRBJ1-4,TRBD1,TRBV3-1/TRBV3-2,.,TGTGCCAGCAGCGTACACCGGGACAGGGGGAGAAATGAAAAACTGTTTTTT,CASSVHRDRGRNEKLFF
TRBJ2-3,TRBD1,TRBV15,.,TGTGCCACCAGCAACCCCCGCAGGGGGAAGGGAGATACGCAGTATTTT,CATSNPRRGKGDTQYF
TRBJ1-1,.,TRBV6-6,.,TGTGCCAGCAGTCCAGAGGCAGGGCGGGAAGCTTTCTTT,CASSPEAGREAFF
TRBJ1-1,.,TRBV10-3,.,TGTGCCATCAGTGAGTCAAAGGGGACTGAAGCTTTCTTT,CAISESKGTEAFF
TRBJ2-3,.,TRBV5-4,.,TGTGCCAGCAGCAGCCGGGATAGGACGTCAGATACGCAGTATTTT,CASSSRDRTSDTQYF
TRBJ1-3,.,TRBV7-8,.,TGTGCCAGCAGCAAGTATTACGACACCGGGGGGGAAAACACCATATATTTT,CASSKYYDTGGENTIYF
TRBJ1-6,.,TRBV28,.,TGTGCCAGCAGTTCTTATGGGGGGATGGGGTTCTATAATTCACCCCTCCACTTT,CASSSYGGMGFYNSPLHF
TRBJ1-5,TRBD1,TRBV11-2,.,TGTGCCAGCAGCTTAGGGGGACAGCGCAATCAGCCCCAGCATTTT,CASSLGGQRNQPQHF
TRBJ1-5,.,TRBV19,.,TGTGCCAGTAGAAGAAACAGGTTAGGGGCAGGACAGCCCCAGCATTTT,CASRRNRLGAGQPQHF
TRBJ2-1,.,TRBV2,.,TGTGCCAGCAATGTTGAGCGCGACTCCTACAATGAGCAGTTCTTC,CASNVERDSYNEQFF
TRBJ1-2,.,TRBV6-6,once,TGTGCCAGCAGTTACTCCTACAGGGATTACTATGGCTACACCTTC,CASSYSYRDYYGYTF
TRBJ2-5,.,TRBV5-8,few,TGTGCCAGCAGCCGAGCCTACCAAGAGACCCAGTACTTC,CASSRAYQETQYF
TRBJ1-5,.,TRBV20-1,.,TGCAGTGCTAGTTTCGGGGGTGGTCAGCCCCAGCATTTT,CSASFGGGQPQHF
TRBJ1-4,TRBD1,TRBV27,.,TGTGCCAGCAGTACGGGACAGTATCTAGCAGCTAATGAAAAACTGTTTTTT,CASSTGQYLAANEKLFF
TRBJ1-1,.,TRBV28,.,TGTGCCAGCAAAAAAGACAGGCTGAACACTGAAGCTTTCTTT,CASKKDRLNTEAFF
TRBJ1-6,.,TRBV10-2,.,TGCGCCAGCAGTGAGATGGGTTCGGGGTATTCACCCCTCCACTTT,CASSEMGSGYSPLHF
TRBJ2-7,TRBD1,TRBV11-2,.,TGTGCCAGCAGCTGGGGACAGGGGACCTACGAGCAGTACTTC,CASSWGQGTYEQYF
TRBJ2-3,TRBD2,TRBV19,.,TGTGCCACAAGGCTTACCGGGACTAGCGGAGACACAGATACGCAGTATTTT,CATRLTGTSGDTDTQYF
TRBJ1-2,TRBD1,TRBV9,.,TGTGCCAGCAGCGTAGGACAGGGGGGCTATGGCTACACCTTC,CASSVGQGGYGYTF
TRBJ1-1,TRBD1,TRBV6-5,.,TGTGCCAGCAACTTCGGGACAGGGGTTGGCACTGAAGCTTTCTTT,CASNFGTGVGTEAFF
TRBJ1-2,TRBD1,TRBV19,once,TGTGCCAGTAGCCCAACTGCCGGGACAGGGGGCAGGGGCTACACCTTC,CASSPTAGTGGRGYTF
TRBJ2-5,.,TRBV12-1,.,TGTGCCAGCAGCTCCGGGACATCGGAGACCCAGTACTTC,CASSSGTSETQYF